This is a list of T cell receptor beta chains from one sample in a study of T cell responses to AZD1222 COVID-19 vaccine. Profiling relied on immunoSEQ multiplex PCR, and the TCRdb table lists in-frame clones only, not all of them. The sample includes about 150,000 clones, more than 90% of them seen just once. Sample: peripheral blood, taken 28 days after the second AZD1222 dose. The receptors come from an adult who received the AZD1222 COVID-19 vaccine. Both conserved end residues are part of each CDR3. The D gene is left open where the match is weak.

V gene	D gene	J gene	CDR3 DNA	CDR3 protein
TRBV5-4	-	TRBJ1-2	TGTGCCAGCAGCTTTATCGGCAGGGGCCGCGGCTATGGCTACACCTTC	CASSFIGRGRGYGYTF
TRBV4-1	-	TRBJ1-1	TGCGCCAGCAGCCAGATAAGGGCGGCGGGTACTGAAGCTTTCTTT	CASSQIRAAGTEAFF
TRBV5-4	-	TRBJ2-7	TGTGCCACCTCTACCAGTTACGAGCAGTACTTC	CATSTSYEQYF
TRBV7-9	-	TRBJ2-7	TGTGCCAGCAGCTTCCGGCGGGACCCCTACGAGCAGTACTTC	CASSFRRDPYEQYF
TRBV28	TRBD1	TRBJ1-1	TGTGCCAGCAGTTTTATGGACAGGGACGGTGAAGCTTTCTTT	CASSFMDRDGEAFF
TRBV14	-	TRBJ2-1	TGTGCCAGCAGCCAAGTTCTAAAGCAGTTCTTC	CASSQVLKQFF
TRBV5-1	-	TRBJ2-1	TGCGCCAGCAGCTTGGGGTTTCGACGCGAGGAGCCGCAGTTCTTC	CASSLGFRREEPQFF
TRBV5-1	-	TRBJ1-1	TGCGCCAGCATGGGGGAAAACACTGAAGCTTTCTTT	CASMGENTEAFF
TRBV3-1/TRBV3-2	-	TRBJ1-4	TGTGCCAGCAGCCAAGGCGTCGTGAACTGGGGGACTAATGAAAAACTGTTTTTT	CASSQGVVNWGTNEKLFF
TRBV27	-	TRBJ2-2	TGTGCCAGCAGCCCCACTAGGACCGGGGAGCTGTTTTTT	CASSPTRTGELFF